This is a list of T cell receptor beta chains from one sample in a study of T cell repertoires in cytomegalovirus infection. One entry per CDR3 protein results from TCRdb running MiXCR on the reads. The sample lists about 740,000 distinct CDR3 sequences, about a third occurring once. Sample: PBMCs. The source of these receptors is a human donor in good health (CMV status not recorded). Some clones in this sample may be carry-over from other donors' samples. CDR3s include the opening cysteine and the closing phenylalanine or tryptophan. The D gene is left open where the match is weak. Size is omitted from some rows. Given values are once, few, many or a class for expanded clones.

size,J,D,length,V,DNA,CDR3
NA,TRBJ2-1,NA,14,TRBV19,TGTGCCTCCTCCTATCAGAGCTCCTACAATGAGCAGTTCTTC,CASSYQSSYNEQFF
few,TRBJ2-5,NA,12,TRBV6-8,TGTGCCAGCAGTTCAGGGTGGGAGACCCAGTACTTC,CASSSGWETQYF
NA,TRBJ2-7,NA,13,TRBV7-6,TGTGCCAGCAGCTTAGATCCAGAGTACGAGCAGTACTTC,CASSLDPEYEQYF
NA,TRBJ2-1,TRBD1,16,TRBV14,TGTGCCAGCAGCCCGAAACCGGGACAGGGTTTCAATGAGCAGTTCTTC,CASSPKPGQGFNEQFF
NA,TRBJ2-6,TRBD1,17,TRBV6-5,TGTGCCAGCAGTTCAACAGGGGTGGGCTCTGGGGCCAACGTCCTGACTTTC,CASSSTGVGSGANVLTF
NA,TRBJ2-7,TRBD1,17,TRBV28,TGTGCCAGCAGTTCATTGAGAGGACAGGGGCAAACCTACGAGCAGTACTTC,CASSSLRGQGQTYEQYF
NA,TRBJ1-2,NA,13,TRBV5-1,TGCGCCAGCAGCTTGGATGCAACCGGTGGCTACACCTTC,CASSLDATGGYTF
NA,TRBJ2-2,NA,14,TRBV6-8,TGTGCCAGCGGGGCCCAGGGGGGCACCGGGGAGCTGTTTTTT,CASGAQGGTGELFF
once,TRBJ2-1,TRBD2,15,TRBV6-2/TRBV6-3,TGTGCCAGCAGTATCGGGACTAGCGGGAGTGGAGAGCAGTTCTTC,CASSIGTSGSGEQFF
NA,TRBJ2-7,TRBD1,15,TRBV29-1,TGCAGCGTTGAATTCGGACAGGGGGACCCCTACGAGCAGTACTTC,CSVEFGQGDPYEQYF
many,TRBJ2-7,NA,17,TRBV7-4,TGTGCCAGCAGCTTTAAGGAAAACAGGGATACAACCTACGAGCAGTACTTC,CASSFKENRDTTYEQYF
once,TRBJ1-2,TRBD1,12,TRBV20-1,TGCAGTGCTAGAACCGGGACAGGGAGGATGTACTTC,CSARTGTGRMYF
few,TRBJ2-7,TRBD2,16,TRBV28,TGTGCCAGCAGTTTCATCGTCGGGACTAGCCCGAAGTTCCAGTACTTC,CASSFIVGTSPKFQYF
NA,TRBJ2-7,NA,12,TRBV28,TGTGCCAGCAGTTTACGGGGGTGGGAGCAGTACTTC,CASSLRGWEQYF
few,TRBJ2-3,TRBD2,12,TRBV28,TGTGCCAGCAGTCTCTTAGCGGGGCCCACGTATTTT,CASSLLAGPTYF
few,TRBJ1-2,TRBD1,15,TRBV6-5,TGTGCCAGCAGTCCTACAGGGGGGGACAACTATGGCTACACCTTC,CASSPTGGDNYGYTF
NA,TRBJ2-3,TRBD1,12,TRBV24-1,TGTGCCACCAGTGACCCTGACAGGGACCAGTATTTT,CATSDPDRDQYF
NA,TRBJ2-7,NA,12,TRBV5-5,TGTGCCAGCAGCTTGGTAGGGGGAGAGGGGTACTTC,CASSLVGGEGYF
NA,TRBJ1-6,NA,15,TRBV4-1,TGCGCCAGCAGCCCCCAGACAGGAATTAATTCACCCCTCCACTTT,CASSPQTGINSPLHF
few,TRBJ2-7,NA,15,TRBV12-3/TRBV12-4,TGTGCCAGCAGTTTGCACCTAAGGGGCCCTTACGAGCAGTACTTC,CASSLHLRGPYEQYF
NA,TRBJ2-5,NA,13,TRBV28,TGTGCCAGCAGTCCGCGAGGGGTGGGGGCCCAGTACTTC,CASSPRGVGAQYF
NA,TRBJ2-7,NA,11,TRBV14,TGTGCCAGCAGCCTCGGATACGAGAAGTACTTC,CASSLGYEKYF
few,TRBJ2-7,TRBD1,14,TRBV6-1,TGTGCCAGCAGTGATTCGGGGACAGTGAGCGAGCAGTACTTC,CASSDSGTVSEQYF
NA,TRBJ2-7,NA,15,TRBV28,TGTGCCAGCAGTTTACCCCGCGGGTTCTCCTACGAGCAGTACTTC,CASSLPRGFSYEQYF
many,TRBJ2-3,NA,15,TRBV7-2,TGTGCCAGCAGCTTAGACGGCAGGGGTAGCGGTACGCAGTATTTT,CASSLDGRGSGTQYF
NA,TRBJ1-2,NA,13,TRBV6-1,TGTGCCAGCAGCCTTGGGGCAGTATATTGCTACACCTTC,CASSLGAVYCYTF
few,TRBJ1-1,NA,14,TRBV4-1,TGCGCCAGCCACTTAACACAGGGTGGCACTGAAGCTTTCTTT,CASHLTQGGTEAFF
once,TRBJ2-2,NA,14,TRBV29-1,TGCAGCGTACTCACCACCTCAAACACCGGGGAGCTGTCTTTT,CSVLTTSNTGELSF
NA,TRBJ2-3,TRBD2,12,TRBV28,TGTGCTTGGGGACTAAGCACAGATACGCATTATTTT,CAWGLSTDTHYF
few,TRBJ2-1,NA,15,TRBV24-1,TGTGCCACCAGTGGGTCGGGCGATCCTAACAATGAGCAGTTCTTC,CATSGSGDPNNEQFF
NA,TRBJ1-1,TRBD1,14,TRBV9,TGTGCCAGCAAAGGACAGGCTCCGAACACTGAAGCTTTCTTT,CASKGQAPNTEAFF
NA,TRBJ2-1,TRBD2,14,TRBV20-1,TGCAGTGCCCTCAGCGGGAGGGGGTACAATGAGCAGTTCTTC,CSALSGRGYNEQFF
NA,TRBJ1-1,NA,13,TRBV5-5,TGTGCCAGCAGCTTGGACGGGAAGACTGAAGCTTTCTTT,CASSLDGKTEAFF
NA,TRBJ2-2,NA,10,TRBV19,TGTGCCAGTAGCGCCGGGGAGCTGTTTTTT,CASSAGELFF
many,TRBJ1-2,NA,12,TRBV7-9,TGTGCCAGCAGCTTCAATCGGGAGGGCTACACCTTC,CASSFNREGYTF
NA,TRBJ2-3,TRBD2,15,TRBV12-3/TRBV12-4,TGTGCCAGCAGCCACCCCCCCGGGGGGTCGGATACGCAGTATTTT,CASSHPPGGSDTQYF
NA,TRBJ1-6,NA,15,TRBV7-2,TGTGCCAGCAGCTATCGGGGGGACTTTAATTCACCCCTCCACTTT,CASSYRGDFNSPLHF
few,TRBJ1-1,TRBD1,17,TRBV28,TGTGCCAGCCCCTCGGCGGTCGGGACAGGGATCGACACTGAAGCTTTCTTT,CASPSAVGTGIDTEAFF
NA,TRBJ1-1,NA,14,TRBV3-1,TGTGCCAGCAGCCCCCCCCTTTTAAACACTGAAGCTTTCTTT,CASSPPLLNTEAFF
few,TRBJ1-5,NA,16,TRBV28,TGTGCCAGCAGTTTTACCCGACCTCATAGCAATCAGCCCCAGCATTTT,CASSFTRPHSNQPQHF
NA,TRBJ1-2,TRBD1,16,TRBV5-8,TGTGCCAGCAGCAGGTCCGGGACAGGGTACCGGGATGGCTACACCTTC,CASSRSGTGYRDGYTF
NA,TRBJ2-3,TRBD1,14,TRBV29-1,TGCAGCGTCCACCTAGGGGGCCCGGCGGATACGCAGTATTTT,CSVHLGGPADTQYF
NA,TRBJ2-3,TRBD1,15,TRBV19,TGTGCCAGTAGTCTCGGGACAGGGGCTACAGATACGCAGTATTTT,CASSLGTGATDTQYF
few,TRBJ2-7,NA,14,TRBV29-1,TGCAGCGTTCCGGGACATGGACCCTCCTACGAGCAGTACTTC,CSVPGHGPSYEQYF
NA,TRBJ2-7,NA,13,TRBV7-6,TGTGCCAGCAGCCCCCCGAGAACCTACGAGCAGTACTTC,CASSPPRTYEQYF
few,TRBJ1-1,NA,14,TRBV19,TGTGCCAGTAAGATCAGGGGTATGAACACTGAAGCTTTCTTT,CASKIRGMNTEAFF
few,TRBJ1-5,NA,14,TRBV27,TGTGCCAGCAGTCATCGACGGGATAATCAGCCCCAGCATTTT,CASSHRRDNQPQHF
few,TRBJ2-1,TRBD1,14,TRBV7-9,TGTGCCAGCAGCTCAGGGGGCTTAGGCAATGAGCAGTTCTTC,CASSSGGLGNEQFF
many,TRBJ1-2,NA,12,TRBV7-9,TGTGCCAGCAGCACCGGGGCCGGCGGCTACACCTTC,CASSTGAGGYTF
NA,TRBJ1-1,TRBD1,12,TRBV20-1,TGCAGTGCTAGGACAGGGAAAGGTGAAGCTTTCTTT,CSARTGKGEAFF
few,TRBJ1-1,NA,12,TRBV20-1,TGCAGTGCTAGAGAGCGGGGTGACGAAGCTTTCTTT,CSARERGDEAFF
NA,TRBJ1-6,NA,14,TRBV30,TGTGCCCTGGAGGAGAGCTCCTATAATTCACCCCTCCACTTT,CALEESSYNSPLHF
once,TRBJ2-7,TRBD1,16,TRBV28,TGTGCCAGCAGTCTGTTACCGGGACAGGGAAACTACGAGCAGTACTTC,CASSLLPGQGNYEQYF
few,TRBJ2-3,TRBD1,18,TRBV28,TGTGCCAGCAGTTTGGGTCTCCGGGACAGCCCTAGCACAGATACGCAGTATTTT,CASSLGLRDSPSTDTQYF
few,TRBJ1-2,NA,14,TRBV12-3/TRBV12-4,TGTGCCAGCAGTTCCCACCCCTTTTCGGGGGGCTACACCTTC,CASSSHPFSGGYTF